These 26 T cell receptor beta chains came from one sample sequenced in a study of shared clonotypes between healthy human individuals. Naive CD8 cells comprised CD45RO-negative, CCR7-positively selected cells, excluding terminally differentiated effector memory CD45RA+ cells. The assay was immunoSEQ multiplex PCR, and TCRdb's table has in-frame clones only and misses some. This sample has roughly 2,000,000 clones, with about 93% found just once. The sequenced material came from naive CD8+ T cells from PBMCs. The receptors stem from a young man in good health. Some clones in this sample may be carry-over from other donors' samples.

This clone was observed a handful of times. In the same sample, other DNA sequences code for this CDR3. Here the CDR3 DNA reads TGTGCCAGTAGCGCCCTTGGGTACGAGCAGTACTTC. Translated, it gives CASSALGYEQYF. The rearrangement uses TRBV19 and TRBJ2-7; no definite D call. Per the germline V gene, CDR1 is LNHDA and CDR2 is SQIVND (reference sequence). CDR3 size: 12 residues. V was clipped by 6 bases and J by 4 bases, with 10 bases between them.

V gene TRBV5-8 combines with J gene TRBJ1-1, with TRBD1 matching 9 bases. This CDR3 spans 13 amino acids. The J segment lost 5 bases and the V segment lost 4 bases, leaving 3 bases of the junction unmatched. Per the germline V gene, CDR1 is SGHTS and CDR2 is YDEGEE. DNA for the CDR3: TGTGCCAGCAGCATGACAGGGGGGACTGAAGCTTTCTTT. Its translation: CASSMTGGTEAFF.

This chain links TRBV11-2 with TRBJ1-3; D perhaps matches TRBD1 (6 bases). This CDR3 comprises 13 residues. From germline, CDR1 is SGHAT and CDR2 FQNNGV. V dropped 1 base and J dropped 7 bases, with 8 bases sitting between them. CDR3 bases: TGTGCCAGCAGCTTAGTTCAGGGGAACACCATATATTTT. It codes for CASSLVQGNTIYF.

V is TRBV28 and J is TRBJ2-7; D is possibly TRBD2 (6 bases). V lost 6 bases and J lost 0, with 15 bases in between. CDR3 length: 15 amino acids. In germline, CDR1 is MDHEN, CDR2 SYDVKM. The CDR3 reads CASSLGLRYSYEQYF. DNA for the CDR3: TGTGCCAGCAGCCTGGGACTGAGATACTCCTACGAGCAGTACTTC. The full variable domain, in which reference TRBV28 and TRBJ2-7 provide the parts outside the CDR3, is DVKVTQSSRYLVKRTGEKVFLECVQDMDHENMFWYRQDPGLGLRLIYFSYDVKMKEKGDIPEGYSVSREKKERFSLILESASTNQTSMYLCASSLGLRYSYEQYFGPGTRLTVT.

As regards this clone: Different DNA sequences within this sample yield the same CDR3. V usage is TRBV15 and J usage is TRBJ2-7; no clear D. The germline V and J ends were trimmed by 1 base and 1 base, with 2 bases remaining between them. The CDR3 covers 12 residues. CDR1 LNHNV and CDR2 YYDKDF come from the germline V gene (reference sequence). The CDR3 sequence: CATSRGSYEQYF. Here the CDR3 DNA reads TGTGCCACCAGCAGAGGATCCTACGAGCAGTACTTC.

The V call is TRBV4-2, the J call TRBJ2-7, with 12 bases that match TRBD2. The CDR3 runs to 18 residues. V shed 2 bases, J shed 4 bases, and the junction held 12 bases outside the gene matches. CDR1 LGHNA and CDR2 YNFKEQ come from the germline V gene. The CDR3 region is CASSQLDRLAGEIYEQYF. The DNA of the CDR3 is TGTGCCAGCAGCCAATTGGATAGACTAGCGGGAGAGATTTACGAGCAGTACTTC.

The rearrangement uses TRBV18 and TRBJ2-5, with a tentative D call TRBD1 (5 bases). The CDR3 length is 14 residues. V lost 2 bases to trimming and J lost 2 bases, with 9 bases between them. The germline CDR1 and CDR2 sequences are KGHSH and LQKENI. The CDR3 region is CASSPWTTQETQYF. CDR3 in DNA: TGTGCCAGCTCACCATGGACAACACAAGAGACCCAGTACTTC.

The chain employs TRBV28 and TRBJ2-5; D perhaps matches TRBD1 (5 bases). CDR1 MDHEN and CDR2 SYDVKM come from the germline V gene. The CDR3 loop spans 14 amino acids. Trimming cost V 5 bases and J 2 bases, with 12 bases left between them. The CDR3: CASSILQEQETQYF. CDR3 nucleotides: TGTGCCAGCAGTATACTACAGGAGCAAGAGACCCAGTACTTC. Looking up the rest from reference TRBV28 and TRBJ2-5 gives the full variable domain: DVKVTQSSRYLVKRTGEKVFLECVQDMDHENMFWYRQDPGLGLRLIYFSYDVKMKEKGDIPEGYSVSREKKERFSLILESASTNQTSMYLCASSILQEQETQYFGPGTRLLVL.

The chain couples TRBV7-9 to TRBJ2-5; D tentatively fits TRBD1 or TRBD2 (5 bases each). The CDR3 consists of 15 residues. The germline V gene has CDR1 SEHNR and CDR2 FQNEAQ (reference sequence). With 3 bases removed from V and 0 bases from J, the gap between germline ends came to 11 bases. The CDR3 coding sequence is TGTGCCAGCAGCTTTCAGAGGGGCTACCAAGAGACCCAGTACTTC. Translating gives CASSFQRGYQETQYF.

This clone was picked up one time. This chain links TRBV9 with TRBJ2-3, with 13 positions matching TRBD2. V was clipped by 0 bases and J by 2 bases; unmatched bases: 9. Germline V gene sequence: CDR1 SGDLS, CDR2 YYNGEE. CDR3 length: 19 amino acids. The DNA for the CDR3 is TGTGCCAGCAGCGTAGGGACTAGCGGGAGACCCGCAGCCACAGATACGCAGTATTTT. As protein: CASSVGTSGRPAATDTQYF.

V gene TRBV14 combines with J gene TRBJ2-3; D gene unclear. CDR1 and CDR2 (germline): SGHDN, FVKESK. This CDR3 spans 13 amino acids. V was trimmed by 0 bases and J by 1 base, leaving 2 bases between them. The CDR3 loop is CASSQDRTDTQYF. DNA of the CDR3: TGTGCCAGCAGCCAAGACCGCACAGATACGCAGTATTTT.

The chain employs TRBV4-2 and TRBJ2-3; D is unclear. The CDR3 is 15 amino acids. Germline CDR1 is LGHNA and CDR2 is YNFKEQ. The V end was cut by 4 bases, the J end by 2 bases, with 13 bases between. CDR3 nucleotides: TGTGCCAGCAGCCGAGACCCGGATAACACAGATACGCAGTATTTT. It encodes CASSRDPDNTDTQYF.

The chain is built from TRBV5-1 and TRBJ1-1; D ambiguous. Trimming removed 0 bases from V and 0 bases from J, with 9 bases in between. The CDR3 spans 15 residues. Germline V gene data show CDR1 as SGHRS and CDR2 as YFSETQ. The CDR3 here is CASSLVPNMNTEAFF. The CDR3 nucleotides read TGCGCCAGCAGCTTGGTTCCGAACATGAACACTGAAGCTTTCTTT.

The rearrangement links TRBV7-9 to TRBJ2-7; 8 bases line up with TRBD1. The CDR3 runs 12 residues. After removal of 5 bases from V and 6 bases from J, the junction contained 3 bases not matched to a gene. Germline V gives CDR1 SEHNR, CDR2 FQNEAQ (reference sequence). In DNA, the CDR3 is TGTGCCAGCAGCCAAGACAGGGGCGAGCAGTACTTC. Protein: CASSQDRGEQYF.

This chain links TRBV5-4 with TRBJ2-3; no firm D call. CDR3 length: 12 amino acids. CDR1 SGHNT and CDR2 YYREEE come from the germline V gene (reference sequence). The V and J ends lost 0 bases and 4 bases respectively, with 3 bases between them. The CDR3 loop reads CASSLEADTQYF. CDR3 in DNA: TGTGCCAGCAGCTTGGAAGCAGATACGCAGTATTTT.

The V call is TRBV7-9, the J call TRBJ2-1; D gene unclear. Germline V CDR1 and CDR2: SEHNR, FQNEAQ (reference sequence). CDR3 length equals 14 residues. Trimming cost V 1 base and J 2 bases, with 6 bases left between them. CDR3 nucleotide sequence: TGTGCCAGCAGCTTAGGACAACCCTACAATGAGCAGTTCTTC. Translation gives CASSLGQPYNEQFF.

The gene calls are TRBV5-1 and TRBJ2-7; a weak D match, TRBD2 (6 bases). The CDR3 extends over 14 amino acids. CDR1 is SGHRS, CDR2 YFSETQ, per germline. Trimming removed 5 bases at V and 2 bases at J, with 14 bases between. CDR3 residues: CASRRAGTTYEQYF. CDR3 in DNA: TGCGCCAGCAGGCGGGCGGGAACCACCTACGAGCAGTACTTC. Filled out from reference TRBV5-1 and TRBJ2-7, the complete variable domain reads KAGVTQTPRYLIKTRGQQVTLSCSPISGHRSVSWYQQTPGQGLQFLFEYFSETQRNKGNFPGRFSGRQFSNSRSEMNVSTLELGDSALYLCASRRAGTTYEQYFGPGTRLTVT.

The CDR3 sequence: CAIGLERDRGEQFF. The CDR3 DNA sequence: TGTGCCATCGGGTTAGAGCGGGACCGCGGGGAGCAGTTCTTC. This chain uses TRBV10-3 with TRBJ2-1, with 7 positions matching TRBD2. J gave up 10 bases and V 8 bases, and 14 bases lay outside the gene matches. The V gene's germline CDR1 is ENHRY and CDR2 SYGVKD. The CDR3 is 14 amino acids.

V is TRBV7-9 and J is TRBJ2-1; D possibly corresponds to TRBD2 (6 bases). Deletions cut 7 bases from V and 4 bases from J, with 20 bases between. Germline lookup yields CDR1 SEHNR and CDR2 FQNEAQ (reference sequence). This CDR3 is 16 amino acids long. The CDR3 nucleotides read TGTGCCAGCACCGGGTCAGCGGGCGTTAGATACAATGAGCAGTTCTTC. It specifies CASTGSAGVRYNEQFF. The variable domain in full, with the rest retrieved from reference TRBV7-9 and TRBJ2-1, is DTGVSQNPRHKITKRGQNVTFRCDPISEHNRLYWYRQTLGQGPEFLTYFQNEAQLEKSRLLSDRFSAERPKGSFSTLEIQRTEQGDSAMYLCASTGSAGVRYNEQFFGPGTRLTVL.

This rearrangement joins TRBV7-8 to TRBJ2-7, with 12 bases that match TRBD1. The germline V gene encodes CDR1 SGHVS and CDR2 FQNEAQ. J lost 3 bases, V lost 4 bases, and 10 bases had no gene match. The CDR3 contains 17 residues. The CDR3 DNA follows: TGTGCCAGCAGCTCACTCACTGGGACAGGGGGCTTCTACGAGCAGTACTTC. Encoded protein: CASSSLTGTGGFYEQYF.

The DNA for the CDR3 is TGTGCCAGCAGCGTAGTAGATAACACTGAAGCTTTCTTT. Protein sequence: CASSVVDNTEAFF. The chain has TRBV9 and TRBJ1-1, with D unclear. CDR1 and CDR2 from the germline V gene are SGDLS and YYNGEE. The CDR3 length is 13 residues. Trimming shortened V by 0 bases and J by 2 bases, and 5 bases separated the two germline ends. The variable domain in full, completed from reference TRBV9 and TRBJ1-1, reads DSGVTQTPKHLITATGQRVTLRCSPRSGDLSVYWYQQSLDQGLQFLIQYYNGEERAKGNILERFSAQQFPDLHSELNLSSLELGDSALYFCASSVVDNTEAFFGQGTRLTVV.

The chain couples TRBV7-2 to TRBJ2-1; 8 bases agree with TRBD2. The CDR3 extends over 15 amino acids. The J segment lost 2 bases and the V segment lost 5 bases, leaving 5 bases of the junction unmatched. Germline V gene data show CDR1 as SGHTA and CDR2 as FQGNSA. The CDR3 loop is CASSQIAGPYNEQFF. The CDR3 DNA sequence: TGTGCCAGCAGCCAGATAGCGGGACCCTACAATGAGCAGTTCTTC.

This clone has more than one count but fewer than ten. This rearrangement joins TRBV9 to TRBJ1-1; 7 bases are a match to TRBD1. Germline lookup yields CDR1 SGDLS and CDR2 YYNGEE. This CDR3 comprises 12 residues. V shed 3 bases, J shed 5 bases, and the junction held 1 base outside the gene matches. The CDR3 region is CASSADRTEAFF. The CDR3 nucleotides are TGTGCCAGCAGCGCGGACAGGACTGAAGCTTTCTTT.

This chain connects TRBV28 to TRBJ1-5; no clear D gene. Trimming left V 7 bases short and J 7 bases short, with 20 bases between. The germline gives CDR1 MDHEN, CDR2 SYDVKM. The CDR3 covers 15 residues. The CDR3 nucleotides read TGTGCCAGCACCCTGGTGGCCGGGAGTAACCAGCCCCAGCATTTT. Protein sequence: CASTLVAGSNQPQHF.

The V and J genes are TRBV7-2 and TRBJ2-7; no definite D call. The germline V gene has CDR1 SGHTA and CDR2 FQGNSA. The CDR3 runs to 13 residues. V dropped 1 base and J dropped 3 bases, with 7 bases sitting between them. In nucleotides, the CDR3 is TGTGCCAGCAGCTTAGTTCGACTCTACGAGCAGTACTTC. The encoded protein is CASSLVRLYEQYF.

A remark on this clone: The same CDR3 can be traced to other DNA sequences in this sample. CDR3 protein: CASSRAGNTEAFF. The CDR3 nucleotides read TGTGCCAGCAGTAGGGCAGGGAACACTGAAGCTTTCTTT. The chain carries TRBV27 and TRBJ1-1, with unresolved D. The CDR3 has 13 amino acids. With 5 bases removed from V and 1 base from J, the gap between germline ends came to 8 bases. Germline V gene data show CDR1 as MNHEY and CDR2 as SMNVEV (reference sequence).